Shown below are 15 T cell receptor beta chains from a single sample sequenced in a study of blood T cell repertoires in COVID-19. Clones were read by immunoSEQ multiplex PCR, and TCRdb kept only the in-frame ones, dropping some. The sample includes some 120,000 clones, less than 85% of them seen just once. Sequencing input: peripheral blood. Receptors originate from a man aged 25 to 40 with acute or convalescent COVID-19.

V and J are TRBV19 and TRBJ2-3; tentative D call: TRBD2 (7 bases). Trimming shortened V by 11 bases and J by 6 bases, and 15 bases separated the two germline ends. The CDR3 sequence is 12 residues long. Germline CDR1 is LNHDA and CDR2 is SQIVND (reference sequence). The CDR3 reads CAVGGLLDTQYF. CDR3 sequence (DNA): TGTGCCGTGGGGGGGCTGTTGGATACGCAGTATTTT.

The chain recombines TRBV7-9 with TRBJ1-1; the match to TRBD1 covers 12 bases. Germline loops: CDR1 SEHNR, CDR2 FQNEAQ (reference sequence). Losses at the gene ends were 5 bases for V and 11 bases for J; bases not matched to a gene: 15. The CDR3 loop spans 16 amino acids. The CDR3 spells CASSPGTGGAYIRAFF. The CDR3 bases are TGTGCCAGCAGCCCCGGGACAGGGGGCGCTTATATTAGGGCTTTCTTT. The full variable domain, its missing parts supplied by reference TRBV7-9 and TRBJ1-1, is DTGVSQNPRHKITKRGQNVTFRCDPISEHNRLYWYRQTLGQGPEFLTYFQNEAQLEKSRLLSDRFSAERPKGSFSTLEIQRTEQGDSAMYLCASSPGTGGAYIRAFFGQGTRLTVV.

This clone was recorded once. J is TRBJ1-1 and V is TRBV28, with 10 positions matching TRBD1. The trim removed 3 bases at V and 6 bases at J, leaving 7 bases unmatched. CDR1 is MDHEN and CDR2 is SYDVKM in the germline V gene. The CDR3 totals 15 residues. The CDR3 here is CASSFRDRGGPEAFF. Here the CDR3 DNA reads TGTGCCAGCAGTTTTCGGGACAGGGGAGGACCTGAAGCTTTCTTT.

This chain joins TRBV9 and TRBJ1-3; 7 nucleotides align to TRBD1. Germline V CDR1 and CDR2: SGDLS, YYNGEE. The CDR3 length is 14 residues. The V segment lost 2 bases and the J segment 4 bases; nucleotides outside the gene matches: 3. CDR3 sequence (DNA): TGTGCCAGCAGCGTGAGACAGGGAGGAAACACCATATATTTT. Amino acids: CASSVRQGGNTIYF.

The V and J genes are TRBV23-1 and TRBJ2-7; TRBD1 aligns across 8 bases. TRBV23-1 is annotated as an ORF whose role is uncertain. This CDR3 contains 16 residues. Unmatched junction bases numbered 13, after V lost 2 bases and J lost 7 bases. The CDR3 sequence is CASSQGRGLHPEEQYV. The CDR3, as DNA: TGCGCCAGCAGTCAAGGCAGGGGGCTTCATCCGGAAGAGCAGTACGTC.

On this clone: This sample also contains other DNA sequences that code for the same CDR3. The V gene is TRBV4-1, the J gene TRBJ1-1, with 9 bases identical to TRBD1. The CDR3 is made up of 15 amino acids. The trim removed 1 base at V and 5 bases at J, leaving 5 bases unmatched. Germline CDR1 reads MGHRA; CDR2 reads YSYEKL. CDR3 in DNA: TGCGCCAGCAGCCAAGCATACAGGGGGCGGACTGAAGCTTTCTTT. It encodes CASSQAYRGRTEAFF.

This clone has just one count. This chain joins TRBV6-5 and TRBJ2-5; 7 bases agree with TRBD2. This CDR3 comprises 14 residues. Losses at the gene ends were 0 bases for V and 5 bases for J; bases not matched to a gene: 3. CDR1 is MNHEY, CDR2 SVGAGI, per germline. This chain's CDR3 is CASSYSWGGETQYF. In DNA form, the CDR3 reads TGTGCCAGCAGTTACTCATGGGGGGGGGAGACCCAGTACTTC.

The V gene is TRBV19, the J gene TRBJ1-5; 7 bases map to TRBD1. CDR1 is LNHDA and CDR2 is SQIVND in the germline V gene (reference sequence). CDR3 length equals 13 residues. V dropped 5 bases and J dropped 8; count of bases not matched to a gene: 6. The CDR3 DNA is TGTGCCAGTAGTCCTGACAGGGTCGAGCCCCAGCATTTT. Translated: CASSPDRVEPQHF.

This sequence joins TRBV5-4 and TRBJ1-1, with TRBD1 matching over 8 bases. V shed 3 bases and J 3 bases; nucleotides not matched to a gene: 7. Germline CDR1 SGHNT, CDR2 YYREEE (reference sequence). This CDR3 is 15 amino acids long. The CDR3 sequence is CASSSQGAWDTEAFF. CDR3 coding DNA: TGTGCCAGCAGCTCCCAGGGGGCGTGGGACACTGAAGCTTTCTTT.

The chain carries TRBV6-2 or TRBV6-3 and TRBJ1-5; D perhaps matches TRBD1 (5 bases). V shed 5 bases and J shed 11 bases, with 16 bases lying between them. The CDR3 contains 13 residues. Per germline, CDR1 MNHEY and CDR2 SVGEGT. CDR3 in amino acids: CASSDPGFPAQHF. The CDR3 DNA reads as TGTGCCAGCAGTGACCCAGGGTTCCCGGCCCAGCATTTT.

The rearrangement uses TRBV7-9 and TRBJ1-3; D gene ambiguous. V lost 6 bases to trimming and J lost 4 bases, with 7 bases between them. Germline V lookup: CDR1 SEHNR, CDR2 FQNEAQ (reference sequence). CDR3 length: 12 amino acids. The CDR3 bases are TGTGCCAGCAGTCTCCAGGGAAACACCATATATTTT. It yields the protein CASSLQGNTIYF.

This rearrangement joins TRBV30 to TRBJ1-5, with D perhaps matching TRBD1 (6 bases). With 7 bases removed from V and 2 bases from J, the gap between germline ends came to 9 bases. The CDR3 is 12 residues long. The germline CDR1 and CDR2 sequences are GTSNPN and SVGIG (reference sequence). The CDR3 DNA reads TGTGCCTTATCAGGGGGCAATCAGCCCCAGCATTTT. It codes for CALSGGNQPQHF.

The chain couples TRBV2 to TRBJ2-5; tentatively, D is TRBD2 (6 bases). Trimming removed 5 bases from V and 4 bases from J, with 11 bases in between. The germline V gene has CDR1 SNHLY and CDR2 FYNNEI. The CDR3 is 13 residues long. DNA for the CDR3: TGTGCCAGCAGTAGACTAGTCGGAGAGACCCAGTACTTC. This translates into CASSRLVGETQYF.

The rearrangement links TRBV18 to TRBJ1-2; D is possibly TRBD1 (6 bases). Germline-derived CDR1 and CDR2 are KGHSH and LQKENI. The CDR3 extends over 15 amino acids. Trimming took 2 bases from V and 0 from J, leaving 10 bases between them. CDR3 region: CASSPEGEPNYGYTF. Written as DNA, the CDR3 is TGTGCCAGCTCACCAGAGGGGGAACCTAACTATGGCTACACCTTC.

The J gene is TRBJ1-2, the V gene TRBV6-5, with 7 bases that match TRBD1. CDR3 length: 14 residues. The trim removed 7 bases at V and 4 bases at J, leaving 9 bases unmatched. CDR1 and CDR2 from the germline V gene are MNHEY and SVGAGI. This CDR3 reads CASTSLGQVYGYTF. The DNA of the CDR3 is TGTGCCAGCACCAGTCTCGGACAGGTCTATGGCTACACCTTC.